The 17 T cell receptor beta chains given below trace back to one sample, sequenced in a study of OX40 agonist ivuxolimab in advanced cancers. Profiled with immunoSEQ multiplex PCR; TCRdb holds only in-frame clones, not every one. The table includes roughly 42,000 clones, approximately 90% detected once. Sequences were derived from CD4+ or CD8+ T cells sorted from blood, sampled in a trial of the OX40 agonist ivuxolimab. These receptors all stem from an adult with an advanced solid tumor such as melanoma, head and neck, liver or kidney cancer.

The rearrangement joins TRBV6-5 to TRBJ1-1; D unresolved. Per the germline V gene, CDR1 is MNHEY and CDR2 is SVGAGI. This CDR3 is built from 13 residues. The V end lost 8 bases, the J end lost 5 bases, and 15 bases lay between the germline ends. CDR3 residues: CASFLHLGTEAFF. CDR3 in DNA: TGTGCCAGCTTCCTCCATCTAGGGACTGAAGCTTTCTTT.

The chain combines TRBV5-1 with TRBJ2-1, with 7 bases lining up with TRBD1. V was clipped by 7 bases and J by 5 bases; unmatched bases: 3. CDR3 length: 12 amino acids. Germline-derived CDR1 and CDR2 are SGHRS and YFSETQ. CDR3 loop: CASRTGDNEQFF. Written as DNA, the CDR3 is TGCGCCAGCCGTACAGGGGACAATGAGCAGTTCTTC.

This chain connects TRBV9 to TRBJ2-1; TRBD2 aligns across 12 bases. CDR1 and CDR2 from the germline V gene are SGDLS and YYNGEE. Trimming at V came to 4 bases and at J to 8 bases, leaving 7 bases not matched to a gene. The CDR3 has 15 residues. CDR3 nucleotide sequence: TGTGCCAGCAGCCCGTGGACTAGCGGGATTGATGAGCAGTTCTTC. Protein: CASSPWTSGIDEQFF.

V usage is TRBV5-4 and J usage is TRBJ2-7; no clear D. Per the germline V gene, CDR1 is SGHNT and CDR2 is YYREEE (reference sequence). Trimming took off 1 base at V and 3 bases at J, with 2 bases between the two ends. The CDR3 consists of 11 residues. DNA of the CDR3: TGTGCCAGCAGCTTGAACTACGAGCAGTACTTC. As protein: CASSLNYEQYF.

V gene TRBV27 combines with J gene TRBJ2-7; the match to TRBD2 covers 9 bases. Looked up from germline, CDR1 is MNHEY and CDR2 is SMNVEV (reference sequence). V shed 2 bases, J shed 3 bases, and the junction held 5 bases outside the gene matches. The CDR3 runs 15 residues. The CDR3 DNA follows: TGTGCCAGCAGTTTACCGCGGGAGGGCCACTACGAGCAGTACTTC. Translating gives CASSLPREGHYEQYF.

This clone was counted between two and nine times. The chain recombines TRBV6-5 with TRBJ2-5, with D perhaps TRBD1 (6 bases). The CDR3 loop spans 13 amino acids. Germline V lookup: CDR1 MNHEY, CDR2 SVGAGI. Trimming pared 5 bases from V and 3 bases from J, leaving 10 bases between. CDR3 protein: CASSHRVEETQYF. DNA for the CDR3: TGTGCCAGCAGTCACAGGGTGGAAGAGACCCAGTACTTC.

CDR3 region: CASSFRPPYEQYF. As DNA, the CDR3 is TGTGCCAGCAGTTTTAGGCCGCCCTACGAGCAGTACTTC. The V and J genes are TRBV27 and TRBJ2-7, with D uncertain. Looked up from germline, CDR1 is MNHEY and CDR2 is SMNVEV (reference sequence). Deletions cut 3 bases from V and 2 bases from J, with 8 bases between. The CDR3 runs to 13 residues.

This chain joins TRBV27 and TRBJ2-5, with D possibly being TRBD2 (5 bases). The germline CDR1 and CDR2 sequences are MNHEY and SMNVEV (reference sequence). V was shortened by 6 bases and J by 5 bases, with 16 bases between the two germline ends. This CDR3 is built from 14 residues. CDR3 sequence reads: CASREEIGSETQYF. CDR3 sequence (DNA): TGTGCCAGCAGGGAGGAGATCGGGTCCGAGACCCAGTACTTC.

The chain couples TRBV29-1 to TRBJ1-1; tentatively, D is TRBD1 (5 bases). Germline CDR1 is SQVTM and CDR2 is ANQGSEA. V gave up 4 bases and J gave up 1 base, with 7 bases separating them. This CDR3 region has 12 residues. CDR3 sequence reads: CSVVDKNTEAFF. The CDR3 nucleotides are TGCAGCGTTGTGGACAAGAACACTGAAGCTTTCTTT.

The chain links TRBV4-1 to TRBJ1-2, with a tentative D call TRBD1 (5 bases). This CDR3 is 13 amino acids long. From germline, CDR1 is MGHRA and CDR2 YSYEKL. V gave up 3 bases and J gave up 4 bases, with 9 bases separating them. Here the CDR3 reads CASSQEDTYGYTF. For the CDR3, the DNA is TGCGCCAGCAGCCAGGAGGACACCTATGGCTACACCTTC.

The gene calls are TRBV15 and TRBJ1-4, with unresolved D. The CDR3 covers 15 residues. Per germline, CDR1 LNHNV and CDR2 YYDKDF (reference sequence). V lost 0 bases to trimming and J lost 5 bases, with 10 bases between them. The CDR3 region has the DNA TGTGCCACCAGCAGAGATTCAGAAGTAAATGAAAAACTGTTTTTT. Residues: CATSRDSEVNEKLFF.

This chain uses TRBV7-8 with TRBJ2-3; D is unclear. The V gene's germline CDR1 is SGHVS and CDR2 FQNEAQ. Trimming stripped 1 base from V and 0 bases from J, with 11 bases between. CDR3 length: 16 residues. CDR3 region: CASSLVGTSSTDTQYF. CDR3 nucleotides: TGTGCCAGCAGCTTAGTGGGCACTTCGAGCACAGATACGCAGTATTTT. Supplemented by reference TRBV7-8 and TRBJ2-3, the full variable domain reads GAGVSQSPRYKVAKRGQDVALRCDPISGHVSLFWYQQALGQGPEFLTYFQNEAQLDKSGLPSDRFFAERPEGSVSTLKIQRTQQEDSAVYLCASSLVGTSSTDTQYFGPGTRLTVL.

The table lists this clone with a few counts. CDR3 coding DNA: TGTGCCAGCAGTTACAACAGGGTCGCTGAAGCTTTCTTT. Translation: CASSYNRVAEAFF. The chain combines TRBV6-5 with TRBJ1-1; perhaps TRBD1 as D (6 bases). This CDR3 comprises 13 residues. Trimming shortened V by 2 bases and J by 6 bases, and 10 bases separated the two germline ends. Germline V gene lookup returns CDR1 MNHEY and CDR2 SVGAGI.

The chain has TRBV15 and TRBJ2-1; D ambiguous. Looked up from germline, CDR1 is LNHNV and CDR2 is YYDKDF (reference sequence). This CDR3 has 16 amino acids. V lost 0 bases and J lost 0, with 9 bases in between. The CDR3 region has the DNA TGTGCCACCAGCAGAGACGCGGTAAGCTCCTACAATGAGCAGTTCTTC. It encodes CATSRDAVSSYNEQFF.

CDR3 nucleotides: TGCGCCAGCAGCCAAGGGTACGCTAACTATGGCTACACCTTC. As protein: CASSQGYANYGYTF. The V gene is TRBV4-3, the J gene TRBJ1-2; no firm D call. Germline CDR1 reads LGHNA; CDR2 reads YSLEER. Trimming pared 1 base from V and 0 bases from J, leaving 6 bases between. The CDR3 is 14 residues long.

The chain joins TRBV6-6 to TRBJ2-2; 7 bases fit TRBD2. The germline V gene has CDR1 MNHNY and CDR2 SVGAGI (reference sequence). After removal of 2 bases from V and 4 bases from J, the junction contained 4 bases not matched to a gene. This CDR3 contains 15 residues. Here the CDR3 reads CASSYAGRGTGELFF. The CDR3, as DNA: TGTGCCAGCAGTTACGCGGGGAGGGGCACCGGGGAGCTGTTTTTT.

This chain links TRBV6-6 with TRBJ2-5; D remains ambiguous. The length of the CDR3 is 14 residues. Trimming cost V 3 bases and J 0 bases, with 8 bases left between them. Per germline, CDR1 MNHNY and CDR2 SVGAGI (reference sequence). In DNA, the CDR3 is TGTGCCAGCAGTTATAATCCTTACCAAGAGACCCAGTACTTC. This gives the protein CASSYNPYQETQYF.